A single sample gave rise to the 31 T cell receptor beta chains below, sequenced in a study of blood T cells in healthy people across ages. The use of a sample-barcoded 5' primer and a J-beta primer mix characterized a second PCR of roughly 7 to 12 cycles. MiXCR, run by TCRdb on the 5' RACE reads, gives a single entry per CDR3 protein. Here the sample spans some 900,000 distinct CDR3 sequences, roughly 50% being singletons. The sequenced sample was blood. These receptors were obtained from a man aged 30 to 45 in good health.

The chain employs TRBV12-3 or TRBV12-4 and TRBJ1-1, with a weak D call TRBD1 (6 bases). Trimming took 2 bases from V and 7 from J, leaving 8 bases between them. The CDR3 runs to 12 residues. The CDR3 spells CASSLYRVEAFF. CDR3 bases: TGTGCCAGCAGTTTATACAGGGTTGAAGCTTTCTTT.

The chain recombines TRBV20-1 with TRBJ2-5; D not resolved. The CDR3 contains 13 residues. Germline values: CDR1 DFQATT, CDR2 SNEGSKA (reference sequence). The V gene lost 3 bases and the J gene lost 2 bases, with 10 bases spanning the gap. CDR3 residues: CSARVNRQETQYF. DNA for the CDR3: TGCAGTGCTAGGGTCAACAGACAAGAGACCCAGTACTTC.

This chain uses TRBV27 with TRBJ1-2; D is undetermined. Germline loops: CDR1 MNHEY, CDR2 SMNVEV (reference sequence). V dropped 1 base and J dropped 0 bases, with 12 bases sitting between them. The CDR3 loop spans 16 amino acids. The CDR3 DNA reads TGTGCCAGCAGTTTATTGTACAGCCGATCTAACTATGGCTACACCTTC. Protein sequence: CASSLLYSRSNYGYTF.

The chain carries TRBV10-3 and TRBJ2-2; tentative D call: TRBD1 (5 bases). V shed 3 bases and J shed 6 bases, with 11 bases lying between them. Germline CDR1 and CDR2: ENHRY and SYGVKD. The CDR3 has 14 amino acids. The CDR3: CAISDRGYSGELFF. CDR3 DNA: TGTGCCATCAGTGATAGGGGATACTCCGGGGAGCTGTTTTTT.

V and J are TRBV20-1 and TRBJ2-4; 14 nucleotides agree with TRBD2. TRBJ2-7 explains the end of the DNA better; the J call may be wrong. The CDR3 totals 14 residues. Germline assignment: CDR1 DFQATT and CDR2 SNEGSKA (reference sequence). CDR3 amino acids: CSATGLAGAYEQYF. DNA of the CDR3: TGCAGTGCTACGGGACTAGCGGGGGCCTACGAGCAGTACTTC.

The CDR3 is CASSSGPSGEQFF. CDR3 nucleotide sequence: TGTGCCAGCAGCTCGGGACCGTCAGGTGAGCAGTTCTTC. The chain has TRBV9 and TRBJ2-1, with D possibly being TRBD1 or TRBD2 (5 bases each). The CDR3 contains 13 residues. Germline CDR1 SGDLS, CDR2 YYNGEE. The V end was cut by 4 bases, the J end by 9 bases, with 14 bases between.

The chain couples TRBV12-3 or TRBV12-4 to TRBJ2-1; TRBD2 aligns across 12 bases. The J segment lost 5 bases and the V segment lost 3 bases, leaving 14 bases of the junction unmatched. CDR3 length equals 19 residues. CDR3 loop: CASSFGPTSGGLLNNEQFF. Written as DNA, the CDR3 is TGTGCCAGCAGTTTCGGGCCGACTAGCGGGGGACTCCTTAACAATGAGCAGTTCTTC.

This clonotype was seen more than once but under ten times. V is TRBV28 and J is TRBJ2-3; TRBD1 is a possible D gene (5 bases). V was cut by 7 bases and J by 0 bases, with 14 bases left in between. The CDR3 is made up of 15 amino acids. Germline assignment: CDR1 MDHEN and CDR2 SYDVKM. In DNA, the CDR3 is TGTGCCAGCACCTCGGGCAGGGCTAGCACAGATACGCAGTATTTT. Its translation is CASTSGRASTDTQYF.

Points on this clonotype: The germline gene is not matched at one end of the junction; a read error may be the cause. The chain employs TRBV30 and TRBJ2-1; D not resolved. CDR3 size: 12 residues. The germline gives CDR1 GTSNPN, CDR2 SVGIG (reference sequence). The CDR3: CAWSTVYKEQFF. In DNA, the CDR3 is TGTGCCTGGAGTACAGTCTACAAGGAGCAGTTCTTC.

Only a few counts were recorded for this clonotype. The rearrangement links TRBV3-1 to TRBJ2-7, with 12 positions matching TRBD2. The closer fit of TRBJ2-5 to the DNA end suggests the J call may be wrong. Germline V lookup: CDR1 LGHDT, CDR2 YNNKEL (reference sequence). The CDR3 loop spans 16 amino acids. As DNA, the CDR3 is TGTGCCAGCAGCCGGTCTAGCGGGGGGGCCTTGGAGACCCAGTACTTC. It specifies CASSRSSGGALETQYF.

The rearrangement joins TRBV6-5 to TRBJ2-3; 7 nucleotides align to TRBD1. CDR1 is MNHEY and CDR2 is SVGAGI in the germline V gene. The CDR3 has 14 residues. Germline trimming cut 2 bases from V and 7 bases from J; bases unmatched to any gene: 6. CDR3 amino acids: CASSYRQGSHTQYF. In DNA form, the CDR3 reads TGTGCCAGCAGTTACCGACAGGGTTCCCATACGCAGTATTTT.

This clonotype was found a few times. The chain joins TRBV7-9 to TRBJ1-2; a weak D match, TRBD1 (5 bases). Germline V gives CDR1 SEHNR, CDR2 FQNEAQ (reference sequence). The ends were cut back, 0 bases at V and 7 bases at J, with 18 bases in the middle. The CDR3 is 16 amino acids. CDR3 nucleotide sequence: TGTGCCAGCAGCTTAGCCGGGGCCGTCGGTATAATTGGCTACACCTTC. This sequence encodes CASSLAGAVGIIGYTF.

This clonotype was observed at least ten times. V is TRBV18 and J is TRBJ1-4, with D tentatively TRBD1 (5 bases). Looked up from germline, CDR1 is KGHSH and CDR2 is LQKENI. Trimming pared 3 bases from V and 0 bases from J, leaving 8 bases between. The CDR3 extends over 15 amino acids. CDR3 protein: CASSPTVATNEKLFF. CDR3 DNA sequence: TGTGCCAGCTCACCGACAGTCGCAACTAATGAAAAACTGTTTTTT.

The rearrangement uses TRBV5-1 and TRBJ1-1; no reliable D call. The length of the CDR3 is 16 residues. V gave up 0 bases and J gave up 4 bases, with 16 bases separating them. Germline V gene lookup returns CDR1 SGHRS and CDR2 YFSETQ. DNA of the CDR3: TGCGCCAGCAGCTTGGAGGTTCACTCAACGGGCACTGAAGCTTTCTTT. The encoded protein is CASSLEVHSTGTEAFF.

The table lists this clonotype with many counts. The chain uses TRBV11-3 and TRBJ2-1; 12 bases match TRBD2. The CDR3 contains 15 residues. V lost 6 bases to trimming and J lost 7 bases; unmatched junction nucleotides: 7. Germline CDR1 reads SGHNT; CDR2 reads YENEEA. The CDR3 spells CASSSSGGALNEQFF. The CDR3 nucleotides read TGTGCCAGCAGTTCTAGCGGGGGGGCGCTGAATGAGCAGTTCTTC.

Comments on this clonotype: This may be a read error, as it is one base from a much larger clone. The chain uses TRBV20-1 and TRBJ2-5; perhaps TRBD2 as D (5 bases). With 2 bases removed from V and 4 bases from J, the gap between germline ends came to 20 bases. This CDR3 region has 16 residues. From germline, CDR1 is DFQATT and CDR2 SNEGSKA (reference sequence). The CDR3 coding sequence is TGCAGTGCTAGATCGCTAGCCGATGGGTACCGAGAGACCCAGTACTTC. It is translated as CSARSLADGYRETQYF.

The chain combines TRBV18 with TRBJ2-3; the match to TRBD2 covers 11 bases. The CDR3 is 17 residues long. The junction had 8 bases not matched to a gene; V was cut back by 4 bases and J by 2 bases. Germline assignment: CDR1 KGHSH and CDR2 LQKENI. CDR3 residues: CASSHRTSGRHTDTQYF. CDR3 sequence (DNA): TGTGCCAGCTCACACCGGACTAGCGGGCGGCACACAGATACGCAGTATTTT.

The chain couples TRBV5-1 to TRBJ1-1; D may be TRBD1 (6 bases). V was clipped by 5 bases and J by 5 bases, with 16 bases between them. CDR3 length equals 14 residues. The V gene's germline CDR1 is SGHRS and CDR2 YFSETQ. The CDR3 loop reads CASSSRQGRTEAFF. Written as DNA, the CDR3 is TGCGCCAGCAGTTCGCGGCAGGGGAGGACTGAAGCTTTCTTT.

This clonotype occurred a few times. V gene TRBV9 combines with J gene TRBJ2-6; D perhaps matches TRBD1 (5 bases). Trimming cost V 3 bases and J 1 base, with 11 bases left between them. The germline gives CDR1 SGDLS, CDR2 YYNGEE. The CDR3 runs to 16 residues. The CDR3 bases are TGTGCCAGCAGCGCACGAAGGGGATCTGGGGCCAACGTCCTGACTTTC. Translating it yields CASSARRGSGANVLTF. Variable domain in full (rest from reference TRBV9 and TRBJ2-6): DSGVTQTPKHLITATGQRVTLRCSPRSGDLSVYWYQQSLDQGLQFLIQYYNGEERAKGNILERFSAQQFPDLHSELNLSSLELGDSALYFCASSARRGSGANVLTFGAGSRLTVL.

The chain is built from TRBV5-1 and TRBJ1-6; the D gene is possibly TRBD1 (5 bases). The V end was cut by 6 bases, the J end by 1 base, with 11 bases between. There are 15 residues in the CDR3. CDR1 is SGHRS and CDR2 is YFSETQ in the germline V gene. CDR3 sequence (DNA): TGCGCCAGCACCAAAGACAGTTCCTATAATTCACCCCTCCACTTT. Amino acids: CASTKDSSYNSPLHF.

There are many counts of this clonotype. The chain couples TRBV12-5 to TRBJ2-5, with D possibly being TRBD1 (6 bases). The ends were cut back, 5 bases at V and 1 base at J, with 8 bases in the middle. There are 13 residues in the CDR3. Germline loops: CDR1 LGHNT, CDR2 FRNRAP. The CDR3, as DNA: TGTGCTAGTGGTCCAGGGGTCCAAGAGACCCAGTACTTC. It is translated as CASGPGVQETQYF.

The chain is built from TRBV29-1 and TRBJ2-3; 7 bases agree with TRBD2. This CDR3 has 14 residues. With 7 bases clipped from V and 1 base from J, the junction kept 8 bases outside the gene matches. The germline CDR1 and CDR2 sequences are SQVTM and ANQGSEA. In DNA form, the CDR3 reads TGCAGCGGGACGCGGGGGATCGGCACAGATACGCAGTATTTT. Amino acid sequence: CSGTRGIGTDTQYF.

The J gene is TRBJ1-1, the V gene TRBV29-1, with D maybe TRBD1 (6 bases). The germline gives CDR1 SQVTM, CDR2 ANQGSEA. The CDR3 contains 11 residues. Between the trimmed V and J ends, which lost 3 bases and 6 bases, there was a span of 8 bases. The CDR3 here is CSVDSGAEAFF. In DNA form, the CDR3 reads TGCAGCGTTGATTCAGGGGCTGAAGCTTTCTTT.

The CDR3 region has the DNA TGTGCCAGCATGATAGGGAATGAAAAACTGTTTTTT. Translated, it gives CASMIGNEKLFF. V usage is TRBV2 and J usage is TRBJ1-4; no reliable D call. Germline CDR1 reads SNHLY; CDR2 reads FYNNEI. V was shortened by 7 bases and J by 5 bases, with 8 bases between the two germline ends. This CDR3 has 12 amino acids.

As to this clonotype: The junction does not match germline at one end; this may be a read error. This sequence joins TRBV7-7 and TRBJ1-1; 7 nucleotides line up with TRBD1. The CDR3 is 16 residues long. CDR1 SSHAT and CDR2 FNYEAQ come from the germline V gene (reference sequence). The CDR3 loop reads CASRGGGTTKDTEAFF. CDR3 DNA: TGTGCTAGCAGGGGGGGGGGTACAACAAAGGACACTGAAGCTTTCTTT.

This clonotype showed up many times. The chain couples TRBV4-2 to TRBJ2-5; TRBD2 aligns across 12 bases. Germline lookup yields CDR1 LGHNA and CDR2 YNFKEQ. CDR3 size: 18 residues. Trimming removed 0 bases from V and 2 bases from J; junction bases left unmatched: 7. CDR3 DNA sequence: TGTGCCAGCAGCCAAGAACTAGCGGGGGGTCCCTTACAAGAGACCCAGTACTTC. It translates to CASSQELAGGPLQETQYF.

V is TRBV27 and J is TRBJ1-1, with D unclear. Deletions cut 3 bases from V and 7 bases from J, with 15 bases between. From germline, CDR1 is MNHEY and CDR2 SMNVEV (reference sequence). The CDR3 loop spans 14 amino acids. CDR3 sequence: CASSFLPHKGEAFF. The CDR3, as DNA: TGTGCCAGCAGTTTCCTTCCACATAAAGGTGAAGCTTTCTTT.

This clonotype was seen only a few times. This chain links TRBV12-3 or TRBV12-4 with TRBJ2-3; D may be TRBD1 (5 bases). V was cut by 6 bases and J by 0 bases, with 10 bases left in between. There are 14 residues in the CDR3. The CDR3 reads CASSMDTSTDTQYF. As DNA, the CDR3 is TGTGCCAGCAGCATGGACACGAGCACAGATACGCAGTATTTT.

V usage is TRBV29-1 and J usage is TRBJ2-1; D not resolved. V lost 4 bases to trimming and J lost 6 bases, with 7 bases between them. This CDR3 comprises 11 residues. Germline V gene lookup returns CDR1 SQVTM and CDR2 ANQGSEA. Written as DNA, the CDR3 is TGCAGCGTTGGGCTAGTCAATGAGCAGTTCTTC. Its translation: CSVGLVNEQFF.

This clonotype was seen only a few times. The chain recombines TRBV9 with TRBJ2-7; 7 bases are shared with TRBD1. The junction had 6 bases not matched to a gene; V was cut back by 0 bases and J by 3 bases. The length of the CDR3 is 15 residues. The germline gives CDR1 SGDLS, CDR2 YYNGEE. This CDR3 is CASSVVGDSNYEQYF. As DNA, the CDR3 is TGTGCCAGCAGCGTAGTGGGGGACAGTAACTACGAGCAGTACTTC.

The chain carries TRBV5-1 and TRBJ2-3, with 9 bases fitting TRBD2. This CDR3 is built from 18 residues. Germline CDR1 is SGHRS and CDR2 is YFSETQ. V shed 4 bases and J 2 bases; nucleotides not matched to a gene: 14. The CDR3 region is CASSHPAGGTLTTDTQYF. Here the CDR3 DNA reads TGCGCCAGCAGCCATCCAGCGGGGGGAACTTTAACCACAGATACGCAGTATTTT.